One sample yielded the 17 T cell receptor beta chains listed below, sequenced in a study of cytomegalovirus exposure and HLA in healthy donors. The primer mix had 60 Vbeta and 13 Jbeta primers. Sequencing used immunoSEQ multiplex PCR; TCRdb keeps in-frame clones, though not all of them. The sample has about 140,000 clones; around four fifths are singletons. The source material was PBMCs. The receptors were gathered from a female donor in good health and CMV-seronegative.

Comment on this clone: One junction end disagrees with the germline gene, perhaps due to a read error. The V and J genes are TRBV29-1 and TRBJ1-4, with TRBD1 matching 9 bases. Germline V gene data show CDR1 as SQVTM and CDR2 as ANQGSEA. CDR3 length: 12 amino acids. The CDR3: CSVEDPGQGCYF. CDR3 coding DNA: TGCAGCGTTGAAGACCCGGGACAGGGCTGTTATTTT. Full variable domain (outside the CDR3, taken from reference TRBV29-1 and TRBJ1-4): SAVISQKPSRDICQRGTSLTIQCQVDSQVTMMFWYRQQPGQSLTLIATANQGSEATYESGFVIDKFPISRPNLTFSTLTVSNMSPEDSSIYLCSVEDPGQGCYFGSGTQLSVL.

The V and J genes are TRBV14 and TRBJ2-1, with D perhaps TRBD1 (6 bases). The V and J ends lost 4 bases and 9 bases respectively, with 19 bases between them. The CDR3 extends over 15 amino acids. The V gene's germline CDR1 is SGHDN and CDR2 FVKESK. The CDR3 region has the DNA TGTGCCAGCAGCCCAGACATCGGCAGGGGTGGTGAGCAGTTCTTC. This codes for CASSPDIGRGGEQFF.

The chain is built from TRBV7-2 and TRBJ2-7; TRBD1 matches 7 bases. The germline gives CDR1 SGHTA, CDR2 FQGNSA. Trimming at V came to 5 bases and at J to 2 bases, leaving 9 bases not matched to a gene. The CDR3 length is 15 residues. The CDR3 DNA is TGTGCCAGCAGCCTCACGACAGGGCTTGCCTACGAGCAGTACTTC. It is translated as CASSLTTGLAYEQYF.

This clone was counted only a few times. V usage is TRBV5-1 and J usage is TRBJ1-1; D may be TRBD1 (5 bases). This CDR3 has 14 amino acids. The germline CDR1 and CDR2 sequences are SGHRS and YFSETQ. With 4 bases removed from V and 1 base from J, the gap between germline ends came to 11 bases. The CDR3 loop is CASSARVANTEAFF. The CDR3 region has the DNA TGCGCCAGCAGCGCCAGGGTCGCGAACACTGAAGCTTTCTTT.

This rearrangement joins TRBV5-8 to TRBJ2-3; possible D gene TRBD1, 5 bases. This CDR3 comprises 12 residues. Deletions cut 0 bases from V and 9 bases from J, with 8 bases between. CDR1 and CDR2 from the germline V gene are SGHTS and YDEGEE. CDR3 sequence (DNA): TGTGCCAGCAGCTTGGGACAGTCAACGCAGTATTTT. Amino acids: CASSLGQSTQYF.

As for this clone: Mismatch with germline at one junction end may stem from a read error. This sequence joins TRBV7-9 and TRBJ2-7; D possibly corresponds to TRBD1 (5 bases). The CDR3 covers 14 residues. The germline CDR1 and CDR2 sequences are SEHNR and FQNEAQ (reference sequence). CDR3 nucleotide sequence: TGTTCCAGCAGCTTAGGTCCCCAGGGCTACGAGCAGTACTTC. Amino acids: CSSSLGPQGYEQYF.

The table lists this clone with a count of one. Here the CDR3 reads CARTSGDHNEQFF. The DNA for the CDR3 is TGTGCCAGGACTAGCGGGGACCACAATGAGCAGTTCTTC. J is TRBJ2-1 and V is TRBV9; 11 bases fit TRBD2. The V segment lost 8 bases and the J segment 5 bases; nucleotides outside the gene matches: 3. This CDR3 spans 13 amino acids. Germline assignment: CDR1 SGDLS and CDR2 YYNGEE.

The chain links TRBV19 to TRBJ2-2; TRBD1 agrees at 9 bases. The CDR3 is made up of 17 amino acids. J gave up 2 bases and V 1 base, and 5 bases lay outside the gene matches. Germline CDR1 reads LNHDA; CDR2 reads SQIVND (reference sequence). CDR3 sequence reads: CASSIGTGGQNTGELFF. The CDR3 DNA is TGTGCCAGTAGTATAGGAACAGGGGGCCAAAACACCGGGGAGCTGTTTTTT.

The chain recombines TRBV28 with TRBJ2-5; 7 bases are a match to TRBD2. The junction had 15 bases not matched to a gene; V was cut back by 6 bases and J by 5 bases. This CDR3 region has 16 residues. Germline V gives CDR1 MDHEN, CDR2 SYDVKM. The CDR3 nucleotides are TGTGCCAGCAGACCACCCGGGACTACCAGGAGTGAGACCCAGTACTTC. This translates into CASRPPGTTRSETQYF.

This clone was seen a few times. CDR3 nucleotides: TGTGCCACCAGCAGAGATTTGGCGGCGGGGGGGAGTTCCTACAATGAGCAGTTCTTC. This translates into CATSRDLAAGGSSYNEQFF. V gene TRBV15 combines with J gene TRBJ2-1; 9 bases align to TRBD2. V shed 0 bases and J 1 base; nucleotides not matched to a gene: 10. Germline V gene data show CDR1 as LNHNV and CDR2 as YYDKDF (reference sequence). This CDR3 contains 19 residues.

This chain connects TRBV6-5 to TRBJ2-4; 8 bases are shared with TRBD1. Trimming removed 5 bases from V and 8 bases from J; junction bases left unmatched: 5. Germline CDR1 MNHEY, CDR2 SVGAGI. CDR3 length: 13 residues. The DNA for the CDR3 is TGTGCCAGCAGTGAAGGACAGGGTTACATTCAGTACTTC. As protein: CASSEGQGYIQYF.

J is TRBJ1-4 and V is TRBV7-9; no firm D call. In germline, CDR1 is SEHNR, CDR2 FQNEAQ (reference sequence). V gave up 2 bases and J gave up 5 bases, with 12 bases separating them. The CDR3 totals 15 residues. In DNA, the CDR3 is TGTGCCAGCAGCTTAATGACAACCTGGAATGAAAAACTGTTTTTT. Its protein product is CASSLMTTWNEKLFF.

The J gene is TRBJ1-2, the V gene TRBV7-9; 9 bases align to TRBD1. CDR1 is SEHNR, CDR2 FQNEAQ, per germline (reference sequence). V was clipped by 4 bases and J by 5 bases; unmatched bases: 14. CDR3 length: 17 amino acids. The CDR3 here is CASSSGQGSTADYGYTF. CDR3 coding DNA: TGTGCCAGCAGCTCCGGACAGGGGTCAACCGCTGATTATGGCTACACCTTC.

V and J are TRBV2 and TRBJ2-7; 9 bases match TRBD1. The trim removed 6 bases at V and 5 bases at J, leaving 11 bases unmatched. Germline V CDR1 and CDR2: SNHLY, FYNNEI. This CDR3 contains 15 residues. In DNA form, the CDR3 reads TGTGCCAGCAGCCGTACAGGGGACAGGGCCCACGAGCAGTACTTC. Protein: CASSRTGDRAHEQYF.

J is TRBJ2-1 and V is TRBV6-1; TRBD1 agrees at 9 bases. The germline V gene encodes CDR1 MNHNS and CDR2 SASEGT. This CDR3 is 15 amino acids long. V was pared by 7 bases and J by 2 bases, with 6 bases of the junction left unmatched. This CDR3 reads CASTMDRGAYNEQFF. CDR3 DNA sequence: TGTGCCAGCACTATGGACAGGGGAGCCTACAATGAGCAGTTCTTC.

This clone was observed a handful of times. The chain employs TRBV6-5 and TRBJ1-2; 9 bases line up with TRBD1. The V and J ends lost 8 bases and 4 bases, in that order; junction bases with no gene match: 11. Germline CDR1 and CDR2: MNHEY and SVGAGI. This CDR3 is 15 amino acids long. CDR3 bases: TGTGCCAGCGCCCGGGGACAGGGTCTCTTCTATGGCTACACCTTC. It encodes CASARGQGLFYGYTF.

This chain joins TRBV2 and TRBJ2-3, with 7 bases aligning to TRBD1. Trimming cost V 7 bases and J 6 bases; bases outside gene matches: 13. The CDR3 totals 15 residues. Germline CDR1 SNHLY, CDR2 FYNNEI. The CDR3 DNA sequence: TGTGCCAGCACCAGGACAGGTTCTCAGGGGGATACGCAGTATTTT. It codes for CASTRTGSQGDTQYF.